The clone carrying this T cell receptor (beta chain) has more than one count but fewer than ten. The antigen remains unidentified. The sample comes from a study of T-cell reconstitution after alpha-beta-depleted transplantation in children. The TCRbeta library was prepared with unique molecular identifiers. One entry per CDR3 protein results from TCRdb running MiXCR on the PCR reads. The sample holds under 750,000 distinct CDR3 sequences, under 30% seen once. Study-wide results and limits: Most T-cell counts and diversity one year after the transplant came from T cells that were newly produced.

This TCR was sampled from a boy under three years old who had a stem cell transplant for acute myeloid leukemia, so the T cells may come from the graft donor. The sequencing used PBMCs, mostly from graft donor cells, collected 360 days after TCRalphabeta/CD19-depleted stem cell transplant.

The CDR3 is CSASPQGPSQPQHF. In DNA form, the CDR3 reads TGCAGTGCTAGTCCTCAGGGGCCCAGTCAGCCCCAGCATTTT. The chain has TRBV20-1 and TRBJ1-5; maybe TRBD1 (6 bases). Germline CDR1 is DFQATT and CDR2 is SNEGSKA (reference sequence). The CDR3 contains 14 residues. V lost 3 bases to trimming and J lost 6 bases, with 15 bases between them.